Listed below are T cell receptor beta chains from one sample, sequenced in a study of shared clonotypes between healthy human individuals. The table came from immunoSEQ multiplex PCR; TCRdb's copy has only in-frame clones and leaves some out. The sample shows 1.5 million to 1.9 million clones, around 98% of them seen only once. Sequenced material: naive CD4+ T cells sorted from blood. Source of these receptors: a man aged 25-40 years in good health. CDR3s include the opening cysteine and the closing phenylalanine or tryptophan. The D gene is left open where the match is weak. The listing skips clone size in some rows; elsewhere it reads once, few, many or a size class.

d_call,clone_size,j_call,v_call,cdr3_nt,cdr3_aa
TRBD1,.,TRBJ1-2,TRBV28,TGTGCCAGCAGGGGCGCGACAGGGAGTTTGGCCTATGTCGGCTACACCTTC,CASRGATGSLAYVGYTF
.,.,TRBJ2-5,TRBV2,TGTGCCAGCAGTGACAGGGGAGGAACCCAGTACTTC,CASSDRGGTQYF
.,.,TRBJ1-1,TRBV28,TGTGCCAGCAGTTTCGGAGACAGACTGAACACTGAAGCTTTCTTT,CASSFGDRLNTEAFF
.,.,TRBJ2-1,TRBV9,TGTGCCAGCAGCGTAGGGTTCTACAATGAGCAGTTCTTC,CASSVGFYNEQFF
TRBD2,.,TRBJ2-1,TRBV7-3,TGTGCCAGCAGCTTAAGAGAGGGTAGCGGGAGGGCCGATGAGCAGTTCTTC,CASSLREGSGRADEQFF
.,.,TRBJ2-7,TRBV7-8,TGTGCCAGCAGATTGGACTGGAGCTCCTACGAGCAGTACTTC,CASRLDWSSYEQYF
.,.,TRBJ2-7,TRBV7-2,TGTGCCAGCAGTCCGACAGGTTGGGCGGCGGCTAACTCCTACGAGCAGTACTTC,CASSPTGWAAANSYEQYF
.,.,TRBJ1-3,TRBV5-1,TGCGCCAGCAGTATTGGGGAATCTGGAAACACCATATATTTT,CASSIGESGNTIYF
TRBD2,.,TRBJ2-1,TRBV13,TGTGCCAGCAGCCGTTATAGGAGCGGGGACAATGAGCAGTTCTTC,CASSRYRSGDNEQFF
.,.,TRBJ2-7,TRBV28,TGTGCCAGCAGCCAAAAGCAGGGGACCGGCGAGCAGTACTTC,CASSQKQGTGEQYF
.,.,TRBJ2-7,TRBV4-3,TGCGCCAGCAGCCAGGTCACAGGATTAACAGCCGAGCAGTACTTC,CASSQVTGLTAEQYF
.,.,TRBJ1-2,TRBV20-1,TGCAGTGCTAGATCAATGGGGGGCTACACCTTC,CSARSMGGYTF
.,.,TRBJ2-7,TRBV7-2,TGTGCCAGCAGTCTCGATTGGGCACACTCCTACGAGCAGTACTTC,CASSLDWAHSYEQYF
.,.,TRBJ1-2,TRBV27,TGTGCCAGCAGTCCACGAACAGGGATCCCCGTCTATGGCTACACCTTC,CASSPRTGIPVYGYTF
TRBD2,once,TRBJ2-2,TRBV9,TGTGCCAGCAGCACTAGCGGTAACACCGGGGAGCTGTTTTTT,CASSTSGNTGELFF
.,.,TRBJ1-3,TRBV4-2,TGTGCCAGCAGCCAAGATAATGAGGGAAACACCATATATTTT,CASSQDNEGNTIYF
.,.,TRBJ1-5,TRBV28,TGTGCCAGCAGTTTTCGAGGACGGGGGCCCCAGCATTTT,CASSFRGRGPQHF
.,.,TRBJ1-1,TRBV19,TGTGCCAGTTGGACACCTCAAAAGTGGGTAGCTTTCTTT,CASWTPQKWVAFF
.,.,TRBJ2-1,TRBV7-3,TGTGCCAGCAGCGCCCCGGGGGACAATGAGCAGTTCTTC,CASSAPGDNEQFF
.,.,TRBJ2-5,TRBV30,TGTGCCTGGAGTGTAAGGGTAGGGGGGGCGTCGAAGACCCAGTACTTC,CAWSVRVGGASKTQYF
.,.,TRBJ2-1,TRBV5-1,TGCGCCAGCAGCTTAAGACCGGACAGTTTAGTTAACAATGAGCAGTTCTTC,CASSLRPDSLVNNEQFF
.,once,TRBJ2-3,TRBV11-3,TGTGCCAGCAGCTTAGGGGGCGCGTTGCAGAGTACGCAGTATTTT,CASSLGGALQSTQYF
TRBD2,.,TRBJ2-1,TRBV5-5,TGTGCCAGCAGCTTGGGACTAGCGGGGATCTATGAGCAGTTCTTC,CASSLGLAGIYEQFF
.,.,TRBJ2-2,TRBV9,TGTGCCAGCAGCGTAGCGGACCTAATGAACACCGGGGAGCTGTTTTTT,CASSVADLMNTGELFF
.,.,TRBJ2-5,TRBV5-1,TGCGCCAGCAGCACCACCCCCTTGTTTCAGGCGGGAAAAGAGACCCAGTACTTC,CASSTTPLFQAGKETQYF
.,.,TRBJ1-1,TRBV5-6,TGTGCCAGCAGCCTCCGGGGCAAGAACACTGAAGCTTTCTTT,CASSLRGKNTEAFF
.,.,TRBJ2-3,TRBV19,TGTGCCAGTAGTCTAGGGACTGTTAGCACAGATACGCAGTATTTT,CASSLGTVSTDTQYF
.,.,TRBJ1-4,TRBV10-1,TGCGCCAGCAGTGACAGTCGTCGGAATGAAAAACTGTTTTTT,CASSDSRRNEKLFF
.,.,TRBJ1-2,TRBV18,TGTGCCAGCTCACCACCGGGGGGATTCGCCCCCGGCTACACCTTC,CASSPPGGFAPGYTF
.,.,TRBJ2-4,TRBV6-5,TGTGCCAGCAGTTCGGGACGATTTTTAGCCAAAAACATTCAGTACTTC,CASSSGRFLAKNIQYF
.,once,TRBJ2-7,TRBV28,TGTGCCAGCCGGGAACCGGGCCCCTTGAGGTACGAGCAGTACTTC,CASREPGPLRYEQYF
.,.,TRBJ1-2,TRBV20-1,TGCAGTGCTCATGAGAATTATGGCTACACCTTC,CSAHENYGYTF
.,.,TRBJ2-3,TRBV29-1,TGCAGCGGCTCATCCGGGGATACGCAGTATTTT,CSGSSGDTQYF
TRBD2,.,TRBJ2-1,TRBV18,TGTGCCAGCTCACCTGGGACTAGCGGGGTCCTTTCCAATGAGCAGTTCTTC,CASSPGTSGVLSNEQFF
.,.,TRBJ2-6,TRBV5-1,TGCGCCAGCAGCTTATCAGGCTCTGGGGCCAACGTCCTGACTTTC,CASSLSGSGANVLTF
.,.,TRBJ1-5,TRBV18,TGTGCCAGCTCACGGTACGTCAGGGCGAGCAATCAGCCCCAGCATTTT,CASSRYVRASNQPQHF
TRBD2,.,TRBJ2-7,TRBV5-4,TGTGCCAGCAGCGTTCCGGCGGGGCGGGGGGAGCAGTACTTC,CASSVPAGRGEQYF
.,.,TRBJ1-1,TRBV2,TGTGCCAGCAGGGATACAGGGAGCGAAGGCGGAGCTTTCTTT,CASRDTGSEGGAFF
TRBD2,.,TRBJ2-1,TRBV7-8,TGTGCCAGCAGCTTAGGGTTCGCTAGCGGGAGGCGCAATGAGCAGTTCTTC,CASSLGFASGRRNEQFF
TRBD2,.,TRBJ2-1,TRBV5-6,TGTGCCAGCAGCAAGGGACTAGCGGAGTACAATGAGCAGTTCTTC,CASSKGLAEYNEQFF
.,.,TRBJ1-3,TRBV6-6,TGTGCCAACCCGAATACAGGGACTAACCATCGAAACACCATATATTTT,CANPNTGTNHRNTIYF